This T cell receptor (beta chain) derives from a study of spatial heterogeneity in lung cancer (dated by TCRdb to the late 2010s). For the study in its entirety: Beta-chain transcripts were consistently detected in greater numbers than alpha-chain transcripts, which likely reflects a higher abundance of beta-chain transcripts. Nonsynonymous mutation counts, determined by whole-exome sequencing of tumor tissue, were related to TCR repertoire features. TCR alpha and beta repertoires were quantitatively compared across multiple tumor regions, matched nontumor lung and blood in non-small cell lung cancer. Both alpha and beta chains were TCR-sequenced in samples taken at surgery, namely 220 tumor regions, 62 to 65 matched nontumor lung samples and approximately 51 PBMC samples. In the raw uncorrected reads, each unique combination of TCR and UMI appeared on average more than ten times.

Overall study results and their limits: Ubiquitous expanded tumor TCRs were found in blood more often at tumor resection than at routine follow-up. Additional single-cell paired TCR alpha and beta sequencing was considered necessary to confirm, at a functional level, the hypothesis that regional TCRs recognize regional mutations.

This clonotype has just a few counts. Its antigen specificity is not known. No qualities accompany the bases; no much larger clone lies one base away. The library was obtained by 5' RACE. The listed sequencing device is NextSeq 500. In the TCR library protocol, a unique molecular identifier was attached to each TCR cDNA molecule so that PCR and sequencing errors could be corrected. The paper's data handling went like this. Decombinator tools were used for TCR identification, UMI-based error correction and CDR3 extraction. TCRs above a frequency of 2 per 1,000, corresponding to the top 1% of the tumor frequency distribution, were defined as expanded. Each repertoire was subsampled 100 times to 5,000 TCRs, after which Renyi diversity was computed with the R vegan package. CDR3 similarity networks were built from amino acid triplet string-kernel similarity, with CDR3s being connected when pairwise similarity was above 0.82. TCRdb applied fastp at Q25 and MiXCR to the public reads, then kept only in-frame beta chains. A single entry per CDR3 protein holds the most common genes and DNA from its merged rows. The V and J calls, along with clone size, are taken from TCRdb and not from the paper's own processing. This sample has under 40,000 distinct CDR3 sequences in its table, and 5.8% of those were observed once. Roughly 12% of the sample is in the top ten clones.

V and J lose 5 bases and 1 base, and a span of 11 bases separates them. The CDR3 contains 14 residues, cysteine and phenylalanine counted. The read is trimmed to its CDR3 DNA, 42 bases read in frame from base 1. CDR1 and CDR2 were assigned from the germline V gene as SGDLS and YYNGEE. This specimen's time point label, per the study, means: sample taken at primary tumor resection. TCR sequencing used whole RNA extracted from tumor and nontumor lung tissue, or from cryopreserved PBMC samples, without cell sorting. Donors were under 95 patients with early-stage, untreated non-small cell lung cancer from the lung TRACERx cohort. Patients were selected for TCR sequencing only if sufficient RNA was available from at least two tumor regions.

This receptor chain uses TRBV9 and TRBJ2-3; tentative D gene TRBD2, with 6 bases matching. The clonotype comes from a male donor with early-stage non-small cell lung cancer. The sample was PBMCs, taken at surgery. The CDR3 region has the sequence CASRGGPGTDTQYF. The sequenced DNA: TGTGCCAGCAGGGGAGGACCGGGCACAGATACGCAGTATTTT.